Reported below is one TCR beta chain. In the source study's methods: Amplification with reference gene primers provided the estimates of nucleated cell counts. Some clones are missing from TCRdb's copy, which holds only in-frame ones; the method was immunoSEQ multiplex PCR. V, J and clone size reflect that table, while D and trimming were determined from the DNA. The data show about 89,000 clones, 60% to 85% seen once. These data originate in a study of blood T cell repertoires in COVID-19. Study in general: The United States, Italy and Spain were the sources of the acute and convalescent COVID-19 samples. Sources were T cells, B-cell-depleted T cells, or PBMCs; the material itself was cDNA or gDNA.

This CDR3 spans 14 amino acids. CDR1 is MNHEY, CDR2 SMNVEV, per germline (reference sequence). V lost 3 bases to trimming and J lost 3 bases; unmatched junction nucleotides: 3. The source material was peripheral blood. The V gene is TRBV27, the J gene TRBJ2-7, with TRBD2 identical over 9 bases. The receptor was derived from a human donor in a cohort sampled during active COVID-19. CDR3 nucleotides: TGTGCCAGCAGTTTTTATAGCGGGAGCTACGAGCAGTACTTC. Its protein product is CASSFYSGSYEQYF.